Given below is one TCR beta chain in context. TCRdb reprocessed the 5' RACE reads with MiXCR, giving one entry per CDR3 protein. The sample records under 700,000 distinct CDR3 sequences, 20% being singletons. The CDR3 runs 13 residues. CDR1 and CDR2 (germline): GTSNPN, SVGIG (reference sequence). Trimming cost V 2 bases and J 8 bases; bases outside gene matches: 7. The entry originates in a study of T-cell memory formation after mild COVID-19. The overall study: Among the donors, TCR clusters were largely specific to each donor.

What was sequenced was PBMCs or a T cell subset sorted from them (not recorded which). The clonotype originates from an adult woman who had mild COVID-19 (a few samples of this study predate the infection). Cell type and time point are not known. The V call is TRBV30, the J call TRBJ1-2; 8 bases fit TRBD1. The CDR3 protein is CAWSYGQGKGYTF. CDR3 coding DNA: TGTGCCTGGAGTTATGGACAGGGAAAAGGCTACACCTTC. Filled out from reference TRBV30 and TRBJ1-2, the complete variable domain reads SQTIHQWPATLVQPVGSPLSLECTVEGTSNPNLYWYRQAAGRGLQLLFYSVGIGQISSEVPQNLSASRPQDRQFILSSKKLLLSDSGFYLCAWSYGQGKGYTFGSGTRLTVV.